Below, 10 T cell receptor beta chains from the same sample are listed, as sequenced in a study of OX40 agonist ivuxolimab in advanced cancers. The library was built by means of the immunoSEQ multiplex PCR assay. TCRdb retrieved this table from immuneACCESS and kept in-frame rearrangements only. Not all clones are present; in checked studies, unresolved V genes account for under half, and no reason is known for the remainder. Counted in this sample were some 94,000 clones; under 95% of them appeared once. Around 0.86% of the sample is in the top ten clones. The sample consisted of CD4+ or CD8+ T cells sorted from blood, taken in a trial of the OX40 agonist ivuxolimab. These receptors all stem from an adult with an advanced solid tumor such as melanoma, head and neck, liver or kidney cancer.

The J gene is TRBJ2-4, the V gene TRBV29-1; 8 positions match TRBD1. The CDR3 contains 15 residues. J gave up 1 base and V 2 bases, and 4 bases lay outside the gene matches. Germline CDR1 and CDR2: SQVTM and ANQGSEA. Written as DNA, the CDR3 is TGCAGCGTTGAAAAAAGGGACAGGGCCAAAAACATTCAGTACTTC. It codes for CSVEKRDRAKNIQYF.

The CDR3 here is CASSLDGANVLTF. The CDR3 DNA reads as TGTGCCAGCAGCCTGGATGGGGCCAACGTCCTGACTTTC. This chain uses TRBV11-1 with TRBJ2-6; D uncertain. This CDR3 region has 13 residues. CDR1 and CDR2 from the germline V gene are SGHAT and FQDESV (reference sequence). Trimming took 5 bases from V and 3 from J, leaving 5 bases between them.

The V call is TRBV5-3, the J call TRBJ2-7; D is perhaps TRBD2 (6 bases). TRBV5-3 is classed as an ORF, of uncertain function. The length of the CDR3 is 17 residues. Trimming stripped 4 bases from V and 7 bases from J, with 27 bases between. The CDR3 coding sequence is TGTGCCAGAAGCAGTGGTGTCTGGGCGGGACCGTCGTTGGAGCAGTACTTC. Translating gives CARSSGVWAGPSLEQYF.

V usage is TRBV5-1 and J usage is TRBJ2-3; D uncertain. Trimming cost V 5 bases and J 0 bases, with 10 bases left between them. Germline V lookup: CDR1 SGHRS, CDR2 YFSETQ. The CDR3 has 14 residues. CDR3: CASRYGSSTDTQYF. The DNA for the CDR3 is TGCGCCAGCAGGTACGGATCAAGCACAGATACGCAGTATTTT.

The rearrangement joins TRBV2 to TRBJ2-7, with TRBD1 matching 8 bases. The V gene end was trimmed by 11 bases and the J gene end by 3 bases; junction bases not matched to a gene: 9. This CDR3 comprises 13 residues. Germline V CDR1 and CDR2: SNHLY, FYNNEI. The CDR3: CAGQGTGDYEQYF. As DNA, the CDR3 is TGTGCCGGACAAGGGACAGGTGACTACGAGCAGTACTTC.

The chain has TRBV6-5 and TRBJ2-7; TRBD1 agrees at 9 bases. This CDR3 spans 15 amino acids. V gave up 6 bases and J gave up 6 bases; unmatched junction bases: 12. Germline CDR1 MNHEY, CDR2 SVGAGI. For the CDR3, the DNA is TGTGCCAGCAGCACCTACAGGGGGCGATTGATCGAGCAGTACTTC. Residues: CASSTYRGRLIEQYF.

The J gene is TRBJ2-7, the V gene TRBV19, with TRBD2 matching over 7 bases. J was trimmed by 1 base and V by 1 base; bases with no gene match: 4. CDR1 is LNHDA, CDR2 SQIVND, per germline (reference sequence). CDR3 size: 15 residues. The CDR3 spells CASSIGGSPSYEQYF. The CDR3 nucleotides read TGTGCCAGTAGTATAGGCGGGAGTCCGTCCTACGAGCAGTACTTC.

In this sample, this clone turned up a few times. At one boundary the junction diverges from the germline segment, which might be a read error. J is TRBJ1-1 and V is TRBV7-2, with 7 positions matching TRBD1. CDR3 size: 14 residues. In germline, CDR1 is SGHTA, CDR2 FQGNSA. CDR3 in amino acids: CASSPQGVNAEAFF. CDR3 nucleotides: TGTGCCAGCAGCCCCCAGGGGGTGAACGCTGAAGCTTTCTTT.

The chain links TRBV21-1 to TRBJ1-2. TRBV21-1 has pseudogene status. The CDR3 sequence is 18 residues long. CDR3 sequence: CASSNPRGLSQGGYGYTF. CDR3 coding DNA: TGTGCCAGCAGCAACCCGAGGGGACTAAGTCAGGGTGGCTATGGCTACACCTTC.

The V gene is TRBV4-3, the J gene TRBJ1-3; D perhaps matches TRBD1 (5 bases). V lost 0 bases to trimming and J lost 2 bases, with 8 bases between them. The CDR3 totals 15 residues. Germline CDR1 LGHNA, CDR2 YSLEER. Here the CDR3 reads CASSQDPGPGNTIYF. The CDR3 nucleotides are TGCGCCAGCAGCCAAGATCCGGGGCCTGGAAACACCATATATTTT.